The clone carrying this T cell receptor beta chain has just a few counts. The data were taken from a study of blood T cell repertoires in COVID-19. Study context: Material from acute and convalescent COVID-19 was sourced from the United States, Italy and Spain. T cells, B-cell-depleted T cells, or PBMCs provided the cDNA or gDNA that served as material.

Authors' methods: The authors estimated nucleated cell counts from reference gene primer amplification. Measured with immunoSEQ multiplex PCR; TCRdb has only the in-frame clones, and not every one. The V and J calls and clone size are taken from that table; D and trimming were inferred from the DNA. Of 110,000 to 150,000 clones in the sample, more than 75% were seen once. The CDR3 covers 15 residues. Germline CDR1 reads SNHLY; CDR2 reads FYNNEI. J was trimmed by 1 base and V by 6 bases; bases with no gene match: 6. The chain recombines TRBV2 with TRBJ2-5; 9 bases align to TRBD2. The origin of this receptor is a man between 60 and 75 years old with acute or convalescent COVID-19. Source material: peripheral blood. CDR3 sequence (DNA): TGTGCCAGCAGGGGGACTAGCTTAGGCCAAGAGACCCAGTACTTC. Translated: CASRGTSLGQETQYF.